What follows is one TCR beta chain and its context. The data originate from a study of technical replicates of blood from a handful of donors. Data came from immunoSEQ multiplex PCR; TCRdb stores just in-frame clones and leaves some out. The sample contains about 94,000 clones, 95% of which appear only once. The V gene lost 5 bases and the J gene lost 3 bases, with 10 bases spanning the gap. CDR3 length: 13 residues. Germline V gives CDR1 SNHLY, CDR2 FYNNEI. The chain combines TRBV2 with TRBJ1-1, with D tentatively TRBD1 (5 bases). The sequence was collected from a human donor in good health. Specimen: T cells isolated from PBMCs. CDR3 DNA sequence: TGTGCCAGCAGTCAGGGATCGGACACTGAAGCTTTCTTT. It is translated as CASSQGSDTEAFF.